This record covers a single T cell receptor beta chain. CDR1 and CDR2 (germline): LGHNA, YSLEER. Trimming removed 0 bases from V and 2 bases from J, with 10 bases in between. This CDR3 spans 15 amino acids. Authors' analysis steps: Reference gene primer amplification gave estimated nucleated cell counts. TCRdb's table, derived via immunoSEQ multiplex PCR, lists solely in-frame clones and lacks some. V and J calls and clone size are those listed in that table; D and trimming were worked out from the DNA. The table lists approximately 150,000 clones, 70% to 85% of them singletons. These data are taken from a study of blood T cell repertoires in COVID-19. Study at large: PBMCs, B-cell-depleted T cells, or T cells were the source of the cDNA or gDNA that made up the material.

The sequence was collected from a woman aged 50 to 60 in a cohort sampled during active or convalescent COVID-19. The chain couples TRBV4-3 to TRBJ1-2; the D is unclear. The source material was peripheral blood. CDR3 loop: CASSQDPRSNYGYTF. The CDR3 bases are TGCGCCAGCAGCCAAGATCCTAGATCCAACTATGGCTACACCTTC.